The 29 T cell receptor beta chains below were found in one sample sequenced in a study of blood T cell repertoires in COVID-19. The table came from immunoSEQ multiplex PCR; TCRdb's copy has only in-frame clones and leaves some out. Of about 430,000 clones listed, around 89% are singletons. The sample comprised PBMCs or T cells enriched from blood (not recorded which). Every receptor here comes from a woman under 40 with acute COVID-19.

The rearrangement links TRBV7-8 to TRBJ1-5, with D perhaps matching TRBD1 (6 bases). Looked up from germline, CDR1 is SGHVS and CDR2 is FQNEAQ. The CDR3 covers 15 residues. V was cut by 8 bases and J by 0 bases, with 14 bases left in between. The CDR3 sequence is CASEEGGYSNQPQHF. The DNA of the CDR3 is TGTGCCAGCGAGGAAGGGGGATATAGCAATCAGCCCCAGCATTTT.

The V call is TRBV30, the J call TRBJ1-1; TRBD1 matches at 8 bases. J gave up 7 bases and V 2 bases, and 3 bases lay outside the gene matches. Germline V CDR1 and CDR2: GTSNPN, SVGIG (reference sequence). The CDR3 runs to 12 residues. The CDR3 spells CAWSPGQGEAFF. CDR3 DNA sequence: TGTGCCTGGAGTCCCGGACAGGGTGAAGCTTTCTTT.

This clone is a singleton in its sample. V and J are TRBV19 and TRBJ1-5, with 7 bases fitting TRBD1. With V trimmed by 6 bases and J by 2 bases, 10 bases remained unmatched. The length of the CDR3 is 16 residues. The germline gives CDR1 LNHDA, CDR2 SQIVND (reference sequence). For the CDR3, the DNA is TGTGCCAGTAGCCGAGGGGGCGAGGATGGCAATCAGCCCCAGCATTTT. Encoded protein: CASSRGGEDGNQPQHF.

Note on this clone: Other nucleotide sequences from this sample produce the same CDR3. V usage is TRBV20-1 and J usage is TRBJ1-5; D remains ambiguous. The ends were cut back, 3 bases at V and 2 bases at J, with 11 bases in the middle. This CDR3 spans 14 amino acids. The V gene's germline CDR1 is DFQATT and CDR2 SNEGSKA (reference sequence). The CDR3 region has the DNA TGCAGTGCTAGTCGAGGTTTTGGCAATCAGCCCCAGCATTTT. Protein product: CSASRGFGNQPQHF.

This clone came up a few times. The chain joins TRBV4-3 to TRBJ2-7, with 8 bases aligning to TRBD1. The CDR3 has 16 residues. Trimming removed 1 base from V and 3 bases from J; junction bases left unmatched: 8. The V gene's germline CDR1 is LGHNA and CDR2 YSLEER. The CDR3, as DNA: TGCGCCAGCAGCCAAGGGGGAGGAACAGGGGGCTACGAGCAGTACTTC. It translates to CASSQGGGTGGYEQYF.

V is TRBV20-1 and J is TRBJ1-1; perhaps TRBD1 as D (5 bases). From germline, CDR1 is DFQATT and CDR2 SNEGSKA (reference sequence). Trimming removed 3 bases from V and 1 base from J, with 9 bases in between. The CDR3 is 13 amino acids. Here the CDR3 DNA reads TGCAGTGCTAGTGTTACAGGGAACACTGAAGCTTTCTTT. Protein product: CSASVTGNTEAFF.

V gene TRBV19 combines with J gene TRBJ2-3; D may be TRBD2 (5 bases). Germline values: CDR1 LNHDA, CDR2 SQIVND (reference sequence). Trimming shortened V by 3 bases and J by 4 bases, and 14 bases separated the two germline ends. This CDR3 comprises 15 residues. DNA of the CDR3: TGTGCCAGTAGTATCATGGCTGGGAGATCAGATACGCAGTATTTT. Translation gives CASSIMAGRSDTQYF.

The rearrangement uses TRBV11-1 and TRBJ1-1; tentatively, D is TRBD1 (5 bases). The V gene's germline CDR1 is SGHAT and CDR2 FQDESV (reference sequence). CDR3 size: 14 residues. V gave up 2 bases and J gave up 2 bases, with 9 bases separating them. DNA of the CDR3: TGTGCCAGCAGCTTAAGGAGGGGAAACACTGAAGCTTTCTTT. Protein sequence: CASSLRRGNTEAFF.

This chain uses TRBV24-1 with TRBJ2-1; 8 nucleotides agree with TRBD1. Looked up from germline, CDR1 is KGHDR and CDR2 is SFDVKD. Trimming cost V 2 bases and J 2 bases; bases outside gene matches: 7. CDR3 length equals 17 residues. The CDR3 DNA sequence: TGTGCCACCAGTGATTCCACCGGGACAGGAACCTACAATGAGCAGTTCTTC. It yields the protein CATSDSTGTGTYNEQFF.

The chain couples TRBV4-1 to TRBJ2-3; D gene ambiguous. Per germline, CDR1 MGHRA and CDR2 YSYEKL. Trimming cost V 5 bases and J 4 bases, with 4 bases left between them. The CDR3 sequence is 11 residues long. In DNA, the CDR3 is TGCGCCAGCAGCTATTCAGATACGCAGTATTTT. It is translated as CASSYSDTQYF.

The chain is built from TRBV29-1 and TRBJ2-3; 7 nucleotides agree with TRBD1. The CDR3 length is 14 residues. With V trimmed by 3 bases and J by 2 bases, 5 bases remained unmatched. Per the germline V gene, CDR1 is SQVTM and CDR2 is ANQGSEA. The CDR3 protein is CSVETGQFTDTQYF. The CDR3 nucleotides read TGCAGCGTTGAGACGGGACAGTTCACAGATACGCAGTATTTT.

V is TRBV7-2 and J is TRBJ1-1; TRBD1 aligns across 12 bases. This CDR3 spans 15 amino acids. Germline V CDR1 and CDR2: SGHTA, FQGNSA. V lost 7 bases and J lost 1; bases outside the gene matches: 4. The CDR3 loop is CASKTGQGANTEAFF. The CDR3 nucleotides are TGTGCCAGCAAAACGGGACAGGGGGCGAACACTGAAGCTTTCTTT.

In DNA form, the CDR3 reads TGTGCCAGCAGCTCCCCGAGCGGGGTTTACGAGCAGTACTTC. It codes for CASSSPSGVYEQYF. The chain combines TRBV7-2 with TRBJ2-7, with 7 nucleotides matching TRBD2. Germline values: CDR1 SGHTA, CDR2 FQGNSA. There are 14 residues in the CDR3. Trimming removed 4 bases from V and 4 bases from J; junction bases left unmatched: 7.

This chain uses TRBV18 with TRBJ1-2; 11 positions agree with TRBD1. V was clipped by 3 bases and J by 7 bases; unmatched bases: 7. CDR1 is KGHSH and CDR2 is LQKENI in the germline V gene. The CDR3 sequence is 15 residues long. DNA for the CDR3: TGTGCCAGCTCACCTTCGGACAGGGGGCAAGTTGGCTACACCTTC. The encoded protein is CASSPSDRGQVGYTF. Together with reference TRBV18 and TRBJ1-2, the CDR3 gives the full variable domain: NAGVMQNPRHLVRRRGQEARLRCSPMKGHSHVYWYRQLPEEGLKFMVYLQKENIIDESGMPKERFSAEFPKEGPSILRIQQVVRGDSAAYFCASSPSDRGQVGYTFGSGTRLTVV.

The chain combines TRBV7-2 with TRBJ1-1; no firm D call. V was cut by 2 bases and J by 1 base, with 11 bases left in between. The V gene's germline CDR1 is SGHTA and CDR2 FQGNSA. The CDR3 totals 15 residues. In nucleotides, the CDR3 is TGTGCCAGCAGCTTAAAACCTTCGGGGAACACTGAAGCTTTCTTT. Amino acid sequence: CASSLKPSGNTEAFF.

The chain combines TRBV30 with TRBJ2-3, with D maybe TRBD1 (5 bases). Trimming pared 7 bases from V and 1 base from J, leaving 12 bases between. CDR1 GTSNPN and CDR2 SVGIG come from the germline V gene (reference sequence). The CDR3 sequence is 13 residues long. Here the CDR3 DNA reads TGTGCCTTGGACAACCCTGGCACAGATACGCAGTATTTT. It yields the protein CALDNPGTDTQYF.

This rearrangement joins TRBV19 to TRBJ1-1; a possible D gene is TRBD1 (6 bases). The length of the CDR3 is 15 residues. Trimming removed 6 bases at V and 1 base at J, with 15 bases between. The V gene's germline CDR1 is LNHDA and CDR2 SQIVND (reference sequence). As DNA, the CDR3 is TGTGCCAGTAGACTTGAGGACAGACCGAACACTGAAGCTTTCTTT. The encoded protein is CASRLEDRPNTEAFF. Full variable domain (outside the CDR3, taken from reference TRBV19 and TRBJ1-1): DGGITQSPKYLFRKEGQNVTLSCEQNLNHDAMYWYRQDPGQGLRLIYYSQIVNDFQKGDIAEGYSVSREKKESFPLTVTSAQKNPTAFYLCASRLEDRPNTEAFFGQGTRLTVV.

The chain uses TRBV10-3 and TRBJ2-2, with 7 bases lining up with TRBD1. CDR1 is ENHRY, CDR2 SYGVKD, per germline. V gave up 6 bases and J gave up 7 bases; unmatched junction bases: 5. There are 13 residues in the CDR3. The CDR3 bases are TGTGCCATCAGAGGGACAGATGGCGGGGAGCTGTTTTTT. Its translation: CAIRGTDGGELFF.

The chain links TRBV5-1 to TRBJ2-5; 16 nucleotides align to TRBD2. This CDR3 has 18 amino acids. Germline trimming cut 1 base from V and 3 bases from J; bases unmatched to any gene: 6. Looked up from germline, CDR1 is SGHRS and CDR2 is YFSETQ. The CDR3 region is CASSLRGLAGGIEETQYF. Written as DNA, the CDR3 is TGCGCCAGCAGCTTGAGGGGACTAGCGGGGGGGATCGAAGAGACCCAGTACTTC.

The V call is TRBV5-1, the J call TRBJ1-2; D uncertain. CDR1 and CDR2 (germline): SGHRS, YFSETQ. The CDR3 is made up of 16 amino acids. Trimming took off 4 bases at V and 1 base at J, with 17 bases between the two ends. The CDR3 DNA follows: TGCGCCAGCAGCCCAGGAGACACGGGGTTTAACTATGGCTACACCTTC. This codes for CASSPGDTGFNYGYTF.

The V gene is TRBV5-6, the J gene TRBJ2-3; 9 bases map to TRBD1. V lost 2 bases to trimming and J lost 6 bases; unmatched junction nucleotides: 13. The CDR3 sequence is 17 residues long. Per germline, CDR1 SGHDT and CDR2 YYEEEE. The CDR3 sequence: CASSFVPGQGVGDTQYF. The CDR3 DNA sequence: TGTGCCAGCAGCTTTGTGCCGGGACAGGGTGTCGGTGATACGCAGTATTTT.

The rearrangement uses TRBV4-2 and TRBJ1-4; perhaps TRBD1 as D (5 bases). The V and J ends lost 1 base and 7 bases respectively, with 19 bases between them. The germline V gene encodes CDR1 LGHNA and CDR2 YNFKEQ. CDR3 size: 17 residues. CDR3 residues: CASSQVPPTSGGEKLFF. DNA for the CDR3: TGTGCCAGCAGCCAAGTCCCACCGACATCCGGGGGTGAAAAACTGTTTTTT.

The V gene is TRBV5-8, the J gene TRBJ2-7; TRBD1 matches 9 bases. The CDR3 has 15 amino acids. V shed 3 bases and J 6 bases; nucleotides not matched to a gene: 10. The germline CDR1 and CDR2 sequences are SGHTS and YDEGEE. CDR3 residues: CASSSSDRGEREQYF. CDR3 DNA: TGTGCCAGCAGCTCCTCGGACAGGGGCGAACGCGAGCAGTACTTC.

The chain combines TRBV12-3 or TRBV12-4 with TRBJ2-1; weak D call: TRBD2 (6 bases). The CDR3 contains 13 residues. The germline V and J ends were trimmed by 7 bases and 8 bases, with 15 bases remaining between them. CDR3 protein: CASTPSSEDEQFF. As DNA, the CDR3 is TGTGCCAGCACCCCTTCTAGCGAAGATGAGCAGTTCTTC.

This clone was found once. CDR3 DNA: TGTGCCAGCAGCTTAATGGGGGCTAGCACAGATACGCAGTATTTT. It is translated as CASSLMGASTDTQYF. This rearrangement joins TRBV7-2 to TRBJ2-3; D perhaps matches TRBD1 (6 bases). From germline, CDR1 is SGHTA and CDR2 FQGNSA. V was shortened by 2 bases and J by 0 bases, with 9 bases between the two germline ends. The CDR3 consists of 15 residues.

Turning to this clone: This same CDR3 is encoded by further DNA sequences in the sample. The rearrangement joins TRBV12-3 or TRBV12-4 to TRBJ1-1; 7 bases are shared with TRBD1. The CDR3 is 13 residues long. V shed 2 bases, J shed 5 bases, and the junction held 2 bases outside the gene matches. The CDR3 spells CASSLTGVTEAFF. The CDR3 nucleotides read TGTGCCAGCAGTTTAACAGGGGTAACTGAAGCTTTCTTT.

This sequence joins TRBV10-1 and TRBJ2-2; a possible D gene is TRBD1 (5 bases). Germline CDR1 and CDR2: WNHNN and SYGVQD (reference sequence). The CDR3 runs 16 residues. V dropped 3 bases and J dropped 0 bases, with 11 bases sitting between them. The CDR3 bases are TGCGCCAGCAGTGAAAAGGGGTGGTCGAACACCGGGGAGCTGTTTTTT. Translating gives CASSEKGWSNTGELFF.

Here the CDR3 DNA reads TGTGCCAGCAGTAGGGACAGCTATCAGCCCCAGCATTTT. This codes for CASSRDSYQPQHF. The chain couples TRBV2 to TRBJ1-5; 7 nucleotides agree with TRBD1. The CDR3 consists of 13 residues. Germline CDR1 and CDR2: SNHLY and FYNNEI. The V gene end was trimmed by 5 bases and the J gene end by 5 bases; junction bases not matched to a gene: 3. The variable domain in full, completed from reference TRBV2 and TRBJ1-5, reads EPEVTQTPSHQVTQMGQEVILRCVPISNHLYFYWYRQILGQKVEFLVSFYNNEISEKSEIFDDQFSVERPDGSNFTLKIRSTKLEDSAMYFCASSRDSYQPQHFGDGTRLSIL.

The chain carries TRBV3-1 (or the pseudogene TRBV3-2) and TRBJ2-7; a possible D gene is TRBD2 (6 bases). The germline V gene encodes CDR1 LGHDT and CDR2 YNNKEL (reference sequence). V lost 5 bases to trimming and J lost 2 bases, with 10 bases between them. This CDR3 has 13 residues. CDR3 residues: CASSSRLAYEQYF. DNA of the CDR3: TGTGCCAGCAGCTCCCGACTAGCCTACGAGCAGTACTTC.